This paragraph reports one T cell receptor (beta chain). This record comes from a study of T-cell memory formation after mild COVID-19. The junction had 11 bases not matched to a gene; V was cut back by 0 bases and J by 5 bases. Germline assignment: CDR1 SGDLS and CDR2 YYNGEE. The CDR3 has 18 residues. TCRdb reprocessed the 5' RACE reads with MiXCR, giving one entry per CDR3 protein. The sample consists of tens of thousands of distinct CDR3 sequences, around 10% of them appearing once. V usage is TRBV9 and J usage is TRBJ2-5; 12 positions match TRBD2. The receptor was derived from a man between 18 and 35 years old who had mild COVID-19 (a few samples of this study predate the infection). Cell type and time point are not known. Sample: PBMCs or a T cell subset sorted from them (not recorded which). As DNA, the CDR3 is TGTGCCAGCAGCGTAGGTTACATACTAGCGGGGGGATTTGAGACCCAGTACTTC. Amino acids: CASSVGYILAGGFETQYF.